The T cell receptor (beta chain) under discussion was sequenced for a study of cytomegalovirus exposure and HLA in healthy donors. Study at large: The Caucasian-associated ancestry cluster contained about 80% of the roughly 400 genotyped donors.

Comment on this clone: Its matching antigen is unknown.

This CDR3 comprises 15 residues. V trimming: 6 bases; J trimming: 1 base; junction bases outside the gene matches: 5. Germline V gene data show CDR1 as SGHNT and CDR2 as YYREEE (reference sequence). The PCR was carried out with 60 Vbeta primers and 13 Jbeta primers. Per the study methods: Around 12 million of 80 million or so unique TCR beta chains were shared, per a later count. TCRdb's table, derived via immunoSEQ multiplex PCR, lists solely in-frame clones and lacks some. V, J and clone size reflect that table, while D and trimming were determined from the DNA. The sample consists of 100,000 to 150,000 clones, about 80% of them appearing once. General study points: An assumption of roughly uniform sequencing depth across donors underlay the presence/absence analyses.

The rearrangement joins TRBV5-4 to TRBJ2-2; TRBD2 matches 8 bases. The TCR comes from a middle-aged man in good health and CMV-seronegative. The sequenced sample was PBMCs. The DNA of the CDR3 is TGTGCCAGCACCCCCGGGGGGGTGAACACCGGGGAGCTGTTTTTT. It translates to CASTPGGVNTGELFF.